The 27 T cell receptor beta chains listed next were all sequenced from one sample in a study of blood T cell repertoires in COVID-19. Here immunoSEQ multiplex PCR was the method, and the copy in TCRdb shows in-frame clones only, minus some. The table lists some 280,000 clones, approximately 90% of them singletons, with around 13% in the top ten. The material sequenced was peripheral blood. The receptors originated from a woman aged 60-70 years with acute or convalescent COVID-19.

This chain joins TRBV3-1 (or the pseudogene TRBV3-2) and TRBJ2-3, with 8 bases matching TRBD2. The V and J ends lost 7 bases and 5 bases, in that order; junction bases with no gene match: 8. The germline V gene has CDR1 LGHDT and CDR2 YNNKEL (reference sequence). CDR3 length: 14 amino acids. CDR3 amino acids: CASTHSGKEDTQYF. DNA of the CDR3: TGTGCCAGCACCCATAGCGGGAAGGAAGATACGCAGTATTTT.

J is TRBJ1-2 and V is TRBV5-1; D is unresolved. The CDR3 has 14 amino acids. Germline-derived CDR1 and CDR2 are SGHRS and YFSETQ. Trimming left V 0 bases short and J 0 bases short, with 6 bases between. CDR3 nucleotides: TGCGCCAGCAGCTTGGTTAGCCCTAACTATGGCTACACCTTC. It is translated as CASSLVSPNYGYTF.

This chain connects TRBV6-4 to TRBJ1-5, with D perhaps TRBD1 (6 bases). CDR1 and CDR2 (germline): MRHNA, SNTAGT. The V end was cut by 0 bases, the J end by 5 bases, with 17 bases between. The CDR3 has 17 amino acids. CDR3 bases: TGTGCCAGCAGTGACTCGTATAAGGGGGACGGGCATCAGCCCCAGCATTTT. Translated: CASSDSYKGDGHQPQHF.

The J gene is TRBJ2-1, the V gene TRBV18; D might be TRBD2 (6 bases). The CDR3 is 12 residues long. Germline V CDR1 and CDR2: KGHSH, LQKENI. The V end lost 0 bases, the J end lost 9 bases, and 6 bases lay between the germline ends. In nucleotides, the CDR3 is TGTGCCAGCTCACCACCGGGGGGTGAGCAGTTCTTC. As protein: CASSPPGGEQFF.

This clone has only a few counts. J is TRBJ1-1 and V is TRBV3-1 (or the pseudogene TRBV3-2), with D uncertain. Trimming pared 6 bases from V and 3 bases from J, leaving 8 bases between. Germline V gene data show CDR1 as LGHDT and CDR2 as YNNKEL (reference sequence). CDR3 length: 12 amino acids. CDR3 nucleotide sequence: TGTGCCAGCAGACGCGGCGACACTGAAGCTTTCTTT. Its protein is CASRRGDTEAFF.

The chain employs TRBV7-6 and TRBJ2-3, with 11 bases fitting TRBD1. Looked up from germline, CDR1 is SGHVS and CDR2 is FNYEAQ. V gave up 5 bases and J gave up 2 bases; unmatched junction bases: 3. The CDR3 covers 15 residues. The CDR3 spells CASSQDRGPTDTQYF. The CDR3 nucleotides read TGTGCCAGCAGCCAGGACAGGGGGCCCACAGATACGCAGTATTTT.

The chain carries TRBV28 and TRBJ2-1; D may be TRBD2 (6 bases). This CDR3 has 14 amino acids. V was clipped by 3 bases and J by 10 bases, with 16 bases between them. Looked up from germline, CDR1 is MDHEN and CDR2 is SYDVKM. The CDR3 DNA reads as TGTGCCAGCAGTTTGGGAGCGGGCCCCTTGGAGCAGTTCTTC. Protein sequence: CASSLGAGPLEQFF.

The sample holds one count of this clone. The CDR3 DNA sequence: TGTGCCAGCAGCCGATTGGCTACAGATACGCAGTATTTT. Translation: CASSRLATDTQYF. The chain recombines TRBV14 with TRBJ2-3; no definite D call. The germline V gene encodes CDR1 SGHDN and CDR2 FVKESK. The V gene lost 4 bases and the J gene lost 3 bases, with 8 bases spanning the gap. This CDR3 has 13 residues.

This chain connects TRBV6-1 to TRBJ1-2; 10 bases line up with TRBD1. The CDR3 runs 17 residues. Per the germline V gene, CDR1 is MNHNS and CDR2 is SASEGT. J lost 1 base, V lost 3 bases, and 8 bases had no gene match. CDR3 amino acids: CASSDWDRGPINYGYTF. CDR3 in DNA: TGTGCCAGCAGTGACTGGGACAGGGGCCCCATTAACTATGGCTACACCTTC.

V usage is TRBV7-9 and J usage is TRBJ1-2; the match to TRBD1 covers 9 bases. The J segment lost 3 bases and the V segment lost 0 bases, leaving 8 bases of the junction unmatched. Germline CDR1 and CDR2: SEHNR and FQNEAQ (reference sequence). This CDR3 is 17 amino acids long. Here the CDR3 reads CASSLARGGQGYYGYTF. The CDR3 bases are TGTGCCAGCAGCTTAGCGAGAGGGGGACAGGGATACTATGGCTACACCTTC.

The rearrangement uses TRBV5-8 and TRBJ1-5, with D possibly being TRBD1 (6 bases). V lost 6 bases and J lost 2, with 21 bases in between. Germline V lookup: CDR1 SGHTS, CDR2 YDEGEE. This CDR3 region has 17 residues. The DNA for the CDR3 is TGTGCCAGCATCCTCTTGACGGGGGCGGGGGGCAATCAGCCCCAGCATTTT. Translated, it gives CASILLTGAGGNQPQHF.

The V and J genes are TRBV5-4 and TRBJ2-7; 9 nucleotides align to TRBD1. This CDR3 region has 15 residues. With V trimmed by 4 bases and J by 2 bases, 7 bases remained unmatched. Germline CDR1 is SGHNT and CDR2 is YYREEE (reference sequence). The CDR3 coding sequence is TGTGCCAGCAGCCCGGCGACAGGGGGGCCCTACGAGCAGTACTTC. Amino acids: CASSPATGGPYEQYF.

The chain carries TRBV7-2 and TRBJ2-1; weak D call: TRBD2 (7 bases). V lost 7 bases and J lost 6, with 19 bases in between. This CDR3 region has 15 residues. Germline CDR1 reads SGHTA; CDR2 reads FQGNSA. CDR3: CASIQTGGPRNEQFF. Written as DNA, the CDR3 is TGTGCCAGCATCCAAACCGGGGGGCCCCGCAATGAGCAGTTCTTC. Drawing the rest from reference TRBV7-2 and TRBJ2-1, the complete variable domain is GAGVSQSPSNKVTEKGKDVELRCDPISGHTALYWYRQSLGQGLEFLIYFQGNSAPDKSGLPSDRFSAERTGGSVSTLTIQRTQQEDSAVYLCASIQTGGPRNEQFFGPGTRLTVL.

Only a few counts were recorded for this clone. This chain joins TRBV19 and TRBJ1-4, with D perhaps TRBD1 (5 bases). Trimming took off 5 bases at V and 7 bases at J, with 11 bases between the two ends. The germline gives CDR1 LNHDA, CDR2 SQIVND (reference sequence). This CDR3 spans 13 amino acids. CDR3 coding DNA: TGTGCCAGTAGTGGCAGGGTGCTTGAAAAACTGTTTTTT. It translates to CASSGRVLEKLFF. The full variable domain, its missing parts supplied by reference TRBV19 and TRBJ1-4, is DGGITQSPKYLFRKEGQNVTLSCEQNLNHDAMYWYRQDPGQGLRLIYYSQIVNDFQKGDIAEGYSVSREKKESFPLTVTSAQKNPTAFYLCASSGRVLEKLFFGSGTQLSVL.

This chain connects TRBV27 to TRBJ2-2, with 8 positions matching TRBD2. Trimming at V came to 2 bases and at J to 2 bases, leaving 10 bases not matched to a gene. The germline V gene encodes CDR1 MNHEY and CDR2 SMNVEV (reference sequence). The CDR3 has 18 residues. Here the CDR3 reads CASSLGPKAGVNTGELFF. The CDR3 DNA reads TGTGCCAGCAGTTTAGGGCCCAAAGCGGGGGTCAACACCGGGGAGCTGTTTTTT.

In regard to this clone: Compared with germline, one end of the junction differs, possibly owing to a read error. J is TRBJ2-5 and V is TRBV5-4, with D possibly TRBD2 on 5 matching bases. The CDR3 runs to 12 residues. CDR1 is SGHNT, CDR2 YYREEE, per germline (reference sequence). CDR3 loop: CASSLGGEAQYF. The CDR3 bases are TGTGCCAGCAGCTTGGGGGGAGAGGCCCAGTACTTC.

The chain joins TRBV12-3 or TRBV12-4 to TRBJ1-1; no firm D call. This CDR3 comprises 12 residues. The ends were cut back, 6 bases at V and 7 bases at J, with 12 bases in the middle. The chain's CDR3 is CASSQGGSEAFF. In DNA form, the CDR3 reads TGTGCCAGCAGCCAAGGCGGGAGTGAAGCTTTCTTT.

This sequence joins TRBV5-1 and TRBJ2-1; 8 bases fit TRBD1. Germline CDR1 and CDR2: SGHRS and YFSETQ. V was pared by 2 bases and J by 4 bases, with 8 bases of the junction left unmatched. The CDR3 runs to 16 residues. CDR3 nucleotides: TGCGCCAGCAGCTTCTCGTCCCGGGACAGGTACAATGAGCAGTTCTTC. It yields the protein CASSFSSRDRYNEQFF.

The rearrangement uses TRBV6-5 and TRBJ2-5, with 10 bases identical to TRBD1. The CDR3 totals 16 residues. The germline V gene has CDR1 MNHEY and CDR2 SVGAGI. Trimming took 1 base from V and 4 from J; bases not matched to a gene: 6. The CDR3 reads CASSYLPDRGLETQYF. In DNA form, the CDR3 reads TGTGCCAGCAGTTACTTGCCCGACAGGGGGCTAGAGACCCAGTACTTC.

The chain employs TRBV7-8 and TRBJ1-2, with 10 bases that match TRBD1. J was trimmed by 8 bases and V by 5 bases; bases with no gene match: 11. This CDR3 has 15 residues. Germline V lookup: CDR1 SGHVS, CDR2 FQNEAQ. CDR3 nucleotides: TGTGCCAGCAGCACCCGTTCCGGGACAGGGGACGGCTACACCTTC. Translating it yields CASSTRSGTGDGYTF.

The J gene is TRBJ1-1, the V gene TRBV4-3; TRBD1 is a possible D gene (6 bases). The ends were cut back, 4 bases at V and 4 bases at J, with 16 bases in the middle. This CDR3 is 15 amino acids long. CDR1 and CDR2 from the germline V gene are LGHNA and YSLEER. CDR3 coding DNA: TGCGCCAGCAGCCCTAGATGGAAGGGGGTCACTGAAGCTTTCTTT. Translating gives CASSPRWKGVTEAFF.

The V call is TRBV19, the J call TRBJ2-5; 12 positions agree with TRBD2. The CDR3 runs to 15 residues. Trimming took 6 bases from V and 2 from J; bases not matched to a gene: 4. In germline, CDR1 is LNHDA, CDR2 SQIVND (reference sequence). The CDR3 reads CASSGLAGLQETQYF. In DNA form, the CDR3 reads TGTGCCAGTAGCGGACTAGCGGGGCTTCAAGAGACCCAGTACTTC.

The table lists this clone with a count of one. J is TRBJ2-1 and V is TRBV6-2 or TRBV6-3, with D uncertain. The V gene lost 5 bases and the J gene lost 1 base, with 9 bases spanning the gap. The germline CDR1 and CDR2 sequences are MNHEY and SVGEGT. This CDR3 has 14 residues. The CDR3 sequence: CASSPPISYNEQFF. The CDR3 DNA sequence: TGTGCCAGCAGTCCCCCAATTTCCTACAATGAGCAGTTCTTC.

This chain links TRBV15 with TRBJ2-1; the D gene is possibly TRBD1 (6 bases). The germline gives CDR1 LNHNV, CDR2 YYDKDF (reference sequence). Trimming took 8 bases from V and 3 from J, leaving 20 bases between them. The CDR3 extends over 16 amino acids. In nucleotides, the CDR3 is TGTGCCACCCGGATGGGGGCTAGTGAGGACTACAATGAGCAGTTCTTC. It codes for CATRMGASEDYNEQFF.

The V call is TRBV18, the J call TRBJ2-3, with D tentatively TRBD1 (6 bases). Germline CDR1 is KGHSH and CDR2 is LQKENI. The CDR3 sequence is 15 residues long. V lost 3 bases and J 1 base, leaving 11 bases between the germline ends. The CDR3 DNA reads as TGTGCCAGCTCACCCGGACACAGGGGCACAGATACGCAGTATTTT. The encoded protein is CASSPGHRGTDTQYF.

The V gene is TRBV7-9, the J gene TRBJ2-1; TRBD2 agrees at 7 bases. From germline, CDR1 is SEHNR and CDR2 FQNEAQ (reference sequence). After removal of 5 bases from V and 9 bases from J, the junction contained 13 bases not matched to a gene. The CDR3 is 15 residues long. CDR3 nucleotide sequence: TGTGCCAGCAGCCCTTCAATGTGGGCGGGAGCTGAGCAGTTCTTC. Its translation is CASSPSMWAGAEQFF.

The J gene is TRBJ1-5, the V gene TRBV19; 8 bases align to TRBD1. Germline values: CDR1 LNHDA, CDR2 SQIVND (reference sequence). The CDR3 has 16 amino acids. V gave up 2 bases and J gave up 2 bases; unmatched junction bases: 5. In DNA form, the CDR3 reads TGTGCCAGTAGTATACAGGGGGCGCTTGGCAATCAGCCCCAGCATTTT. Its protein is CASSIQGALGNQPQHF.